The present entry profiles one TCR beta chain with its context. Its target is unknown. The sample comes from a study of T-cell memory formation after mild COVID-19. Study-wide results and caveats: Among clones contracting day 15 to 85, CD4/CD8 was balanced, whereas later expanders leaned CD4+. The authors left the SARS-CoV-2 specificity of second-wave clones peaking on day 37 unconfirmed. Memory sampled before infection contained some responding clones, suggesting cross-reactive memory joined. Mainly CM and EM harbored the contracting CD4+ clones; mainly EMRA harbored the CD8+ ones.

Trimming stripped 2 bases from V and 7 bases from J, with 20 bases between. CDR1 and CDR2 (germline): SGHTA, FQGNSA. The length of the CDR3 is 16 residues. TCRdb re-analysed the 5' RACE reads in MiXCR, keeping a single row per CDR3 protein. Here the sample spans more than 150,000 distinct CDR3 sequences, less than 20% being singletons. The sample consisted of PBMCs or a T cell subset sorted from them (not recorded which). The clonotype was recovered from a man aged 18 to 30 who had mild COVID-19 (a few samples of this study predate the infection). Cell type and time point are not known. J is TRBJ1-2 and V is TRBV7-2, with D possibly matching TRBD1 (5 bases). The CDR3 is CASSLTFGGGSSGYTF. The DNA of the CDR3 is TGTGCCAGCAGCTTAACCTTCGGTGGGGGGTCTTCTGGCTACACCTTC. The full variable domain, with the rest looked up from reference TRBV7-2 and TRBJ1-2, is GAGVSQSPSNKVTEKGKDVELRCDPISGHTALYWYRQSLGQGLEFLIYFQGNSAPDKSGLPSDRFSAERTGGSVSTLTIQRTQQEDSAVYLCASSLTFGGGSSGYTFGSGTRLTVV.